The 2 T cell receptor beta chains presented below share a single source sample, sequenced in a study of blood T cell repertoires in COVID-19. Sequencing was performed with immunoSEQ multiplex PCR; in TCRdb, only in-frame clones are kept and a portion is missing. The repertoire includes 30,000 to 40,000 clones, around 92% of them detected once, and 4.5% to 7% sits in the top ten. The sample comprised peripheral blood. The origin of the receptors is a woman at least 80 years old with acute or convalescent COVID-19.

This chain joins TRBV18 and TRBJ1-4, with a weak D call TRBD1 (5 bases). CDR1 and CDR2 from the germline V gene are KGHSH and LQKENI. CDR3 length: 16 residues. V was pared by 2 bases and J by 5 bases, with 15 bases between. The CDR3 loop is CASSPFPRGWNEKLFF. The CDR3 bases are TGTGCCAGCTCACCATTCCCCCGGGGGTGGAATGAAAAACTGTTTTTT.

The rearrangement links TRBV5-1 to TRBJ2-2; D may be TRBD1 (5 bases). The V end was cut by 3 bases, the J end by 4 bases, with 10 bases between. Germline CDR1 and CDR2: SGHRS and YFSETQ. The CDR3 spans 14 residues. Here the CDR3 DNA reads TGCGCCAGCAGCTCCACCAGGGCCACCGGGGAGCTGTTTTTT. The encoded protein is CASSSTRATGELFF. The full variable domain, with the rest looked up from reference TRBV5-1 and TRBJ2-2, is KAGVTQTPRYLIKTRGQQVTLSCSPISGHRSVSWYQQTPGQGLQFLFEYFSETQRNKGNFPGRFSGRQFSNSRSEMNVSTLELGDSALYLCASSSTRATGELFFGEGSRLTVL.